Listed below are T cell receptor beta chains from one sample, sequenced in a study of blood T cell repertoires in COVID-19. Method: immunoSEQ multiplex PCR; TCRdb's copy keeps in-frame clones and lacks some. The table records some 150,000 clones, less than 90% of them present only once. Input material: peripheral blood. These receptors all stem from a woman between 70 and 85 years old with acute or convalescent COVID-19. The CDR3 runs from the conserved cysteine through the conserved F or W. The D gene is left open where the match is weak. Clone size is stated in some rows and not others, as once, few, many or a class when expanded.

d_gene: TRBD2
j_gene: TRBJ2-5
v_gene: TRBV11-2
abundance: NA
CDR3aa: CASSLESPSGFPWTQYF
CDR3nt: TGTGCCAGCAGCTTAGAGTCGCCTAGCGGATTCCCATGGACCCAGTACTTC

d_gene: NA
j_gene: TRBJ2-5
v_gene: TRBV6-5
abundance: NA
CDR3aa: CASSGQTQTETQYF
CDR3nt: TGTGCCAGCAGCGGACAAACCCAAACGGAGACCCAGTACTTC

d_gene: TRBD1
j_gene: TRBJ1-1
v_gene: TRBV2
abundance: NA
CDR3aa: CASRGGTGVTEAFF
CDR3nt: TGTGCCAGCAGGGGAGGCACAGGGGTCACTGAAGCTTTCTTT

d_gene: NA
j_gene: TRBJ1-2
v_gene: TRBV12-3/TRBV12-4
abundance: NA
CDR3aa: CASMGLGYGYTF
CDR3nt: TGTGCCAGCATGGGGCTCGGCTATGGCTACACCTTC

d_gene: NA
j_gene: TRBJ1-1
v_gene: TRBV11-2
abundance: NA
CDR3aa: CASSLNRVNTEAFF
CDR3nt: TGTGCCAGCAGCTTAAACAGGGTGAACACTGAAGCTTTCTTT

d_gene: NA
j_gene: TRBJ2-1
v_gene: TRBV29-1
abundance: NA
CDR3aa: CSVAREAYNEQFF
CDR3nt: TGCAGCGTTGCGAGGGAGGCCTACAATGAGCAGTTCTTC

d_gene: NA
j_gene: TRBJ2-5
v_gene: TRBV27
abundance: NA
CDR3aa: CASSYTRRLETQYF
CDR3nt: TGTGCCAGCAGTTATACCCGGAGGTTGGAGACCCAGTACTTC

d_gene: NA
j_gene: TRBJ1-2
v_gene: TRBV7-9
abundance: NA
CDR3aa: CASSWDNSGYTF
CDR3nt: TGTGCCAGCAGCTGGGACAACTCTGGCTACACCTTC

d_gene: NA
j_gene: TRBJ2-6
v_gene: TRBV11-2
abundance: few
CDR3aa: CASSSRGSSSGANVLTF
CDR3nt: TGTGCCAGCTCCAGCCGGGGAAGTAGCTCTGGGGCCAACGTCCTGACTTTC

d_gene: NA
j_gene: TRBJ2-2
v_gene: TRBV6-2/TRBV6-3
abundance: NA
CDR3aa: CASSWTFRGGELFF
CDR3nt: TGTGCCAGCAGCTGGACCTTTCGGGGTGGGGAGCTGTTTTTT

d_gene: NA
j_gene: TRBJ1-4
v_gene: TRBV19
abundance: NA
CDR3aa: CASSRPQIATNEKLFF
CDR3nt: TGTGCCAGTAGCAGGCCGCAGATTGCAACTAATGAAAAACTGTTTTTT

d_gene: NA
j_gene: TRBJ1-1
v_gene: TRBV11-2
abundance: NA
CDR3aa: CASSLGGITEAFF
CDR3nt: TGTGCCAGCAGTTTGGGGGGGATAACTGAAGCTTTCTTT

d_gene: TRBD1
j_gene: TRBJ1-1
v_gene: TRBV19
abundance: NA
CDR3aa: CASKGRGYTEAFF
CDR3nt: TGTGCCAGTAAGGGCAGGGGGTACACTGAAGCTTTCTTT

d_gene: TRBD1
j_gene: TRBJ1-3
v_gene: TRBV3-1/TRBV3-2
abundance: NA
CDR3aa: CASSQDSGTGIRFGNTIYF
CDR3nt: TGTGCCAGCAGCCAAGATTCGGGGACAGGGATTCGGTTTGGAAACACCATATATTTT

d_gene: TRBD2
j_gene: TRBJ2-1
v_gene: TRBV5-1
abundance: once
CDR3aa: CASSLMLAGGYNEQFF
CDR3nt: TGCGCCAGCAGCTTGATGTTAGCGGGGGGCTACAATGAGCAGTTCTTC

d_gene: TRBD1
j_gene: TRBJ1-1
v_gene: TRBV19
abundance: NA
CDR3aa: CASSQWTGNTEAFF
CDR3nt: TGTGCCAGTAGCCAATGGACAGGGAACACTGAAGCTTTCTTT

d_gene: NA
j_gene: TRBJ2-2
v_gene: TRBV19
abundance: once
CDR3aa: CASSIVSSDGGELFF
CDR3nt: TGTGCCAGTAGTATAGTGTCCAGCGATGGCGGGGAGCTGTTTTTT

d_gene: TRBD1
j_gene: TRBJ1-2
v_gene: TRBV9
abundance: NA
CDR3aa: CASSVGWTGGDYGYTF
CDR3nt: TGTGCCAGCAGCGTAGGATGGACAGGGGGTGACTATGGCTACACCTTC

d_gene: TRBD1
j_gene: TRBJ2-1
v_gene: TRBV4-2
abundance: once
CDR3aa: CASSQGQGPYNEQFF
CDR3nt: TGTGCCAGCAGCCAGGGACAGGGACCCTACAATGAGCAGTTCTTC

d_gene: NA
j_gene: TRBJ2-5
v_gene: TRBV18
abundance: NA
CDR3aa: CASSPREETQYF
CDR3nt: TGTGCCAGCTCACCAAGAGAAGAGACCCAGTACTTC

d_gene: TRBD1
j_gene: TRBJ1-5
v_gene: TRBV4-2
abundance: NA
CDR3aa: CASSQERSGGRQPQHF
CDR3nt: TGTGCCAGCAGCCAGGAGAGGTCAGGGGGCAGGCAGCCCCAGCATTTT

d_gene: NA
j_gene: TRBJ1-5
v_gene: TRBV30
abundance: NA
CDR3aa: CAWSRGRVDQPQHF
CDR3nt: TGTGCCTGGAGTAGGGGCAGGGTCGATCAGCCCCAGCATTTT

d_gene: NA
j_gene: TRBJ1-4
v_gene: TRBV28
abundance: NA
CDR3aa: CASSAPDSPTNEKLFF
CDR3nt: TGTGCCAGCAGCGCCCCCGACAGTCCGACTAATGAAAAACTGTTTTTT

d_gene: TRBD2
j_gene: TRBJ2-1
v_gene: TRBV10-1
abundance: NA
CDR3aa: CASSDGTSGGAYQFF
CDR3nt: TGCGCCAGCAGTGATGGGACTAGCGGGGGGGCTTATCAGTTCTTC

d_gene: TRBD2
j_gene: TRBJ2-1
v_gene: TRBV27
abundance: NA
CDR3aa: CASRETGLAGGRVEQFF
CDR3nt: TGTGCCAGCAGGGAAACGGGACTAGCGGGGGGGCGGGTTGAGCAGTTCTTC

d_gene: NA
j_gene: TRBJ1-4
v_gene: TRBV7-9
abundance: NA
CDR3aa: CASSLRTDNEKLFF
CDR3nt: TGTGCCAGCAGCTTACGGACAGATAATGAAAAACTGTTTTTT

d_gene: TRBD2
j_gene: TRBJ2-5
v_gene: TRBV7-2
abundance: once
CDR3aa: CASSAAGTSGGRKETQYF
CDR3nt: TGTGCCAGCAGCGCTGCCGGGACTAGCGGGGGTCGCAAAGAGACCCAGTACTTC

d_gene: NA
j_gene: TRBJ1-1
v_gene: TRBV27
abundance: NA
CDR3aa: CASSSYNAGTEAFF
CDR3nt: TGTGCCAGCAGTAGCTACAACGCGGGGACTGAAGCTTTCTTT

d_gene: TRBD1
j_gene: TRBJ1-6
v_gene: TRBV4-1
abundance: NA
CDR3aa: CASSLWTGTTSSPLHF
CDR3nt: TGCGCCAGCAGCCTATGGACAGGGACGACTAGCTCACCCCTCCACTTT

d_gene: NA
j_gene: TRBJ1-3
v_gene: TRBV12-3/TRBV12-4
abundance: NA
CDR3aa: CASRRDSGNTIYF
CDR3nt: TGTGCCAGCAGACGGGACTCTGGAAACACCATATATTTT

d_gene: TRBD1
j_gene: TRBJ1-2
v_gene: TRBV3-1/TRBV3-2
abundance: NA
CDR3aa: CASSQLTGAYGYTF
CDR3nt: TGTGCCAGCAGCCAACTAACAGGGGCCTATGGCTACACCTTC

d_gene: NA
j_gene: TRBJ2-3
v_gene: TRBV28
abundance: NA
CDR3aa: CASSSSWGGTDTQYF
CDR3nt: TGTGCCAGCAGTTCCTCCTGGGGGGGCACAGATACGCAGTATTTT

d_gene: TRBD2
j_gene: TRBJ2-3
v_gene: TRBV9
abundance: NA
CDR3aa: CASSKRSGGPFTDTQYF
CDR3nt: TGTGCCAGCAGCAAACGAAGCGGGGGCCCGTTCACAGATACGCAGTATTTT

d_gene: TRBD1
j_gene: TRBJ2-1
v_gene: TRBV10-3
abundance: NA
CDR3aa: CAIQGGNEQFF
CDR3nt: TGTGCCATACAGGGGGGCAATGAGCAGTTCTTC

d_gene: NA
j_gene: TRBJ2-7
v_gene: TRBV19
abundance: NA
CDR3aa: CASSQLVTAISYEQYF
CDR3nt: TGTGCCAGTAGCCAATTGGTGACTGCTATCTCCTACGAGCAGTACTTC

d_gene: NA
j_gene: TRBJ1-1
v_gene: TRBV12-3/TRBV12-4
abundance: NA
CDR3aa: CASSPHGGEAFF
CDR3nt: TGTGCCAGCAGCCCACATGGGGGGGAAGCTTTCTTT

d_gene: NA
j_gene: TRBJ2-3
v_gene: TRBV30
abundance: NA
CDR3aa: CAWRTSGDTQYF
CDR3nt: TGTGCCTGGAGAACCTCGGGGGATACGCAGTATTTT

d_gene: NA
j_gene: TRBJ1-2
v_gene: TRBV29-1
abundance: NA
CDR3aa: CSVVGTLGRGAGGYGYTF
CDR3nt: TGCAGCGTTGTTGGGACCCTGGGCAGGGGAGCTGGGGGCTATGGCTACACCTTC

d_gene: NA
j_gene: TRBJ1-2
v_gene: TRBV2
abundance: NA
CDR3aa: CASSDPAGGYYGYTF
CDR3nt: TGTGCCAGCAGTGATCCCGCGGGGGGCTACTATGGCTACACCTTC

d_gene: NA
j_gene: TRBJ2-2
v_gene: TRBV2
abundance: few
CDR3aa: CASSEVRAGELFF
CDR3nt: TGTGCCAGCAGTGAGGTTCGGGCCGGGGAGCTGTTTTTT

d_gene: TRBD2
j_gene: TRBJ2-5
v_gene: TRBV9
abundance: NA
CDR3aa: CASSPRTSGGEQETQYF
CDR3nt: TGTGCCAGCAGCCCAAGGACTAGCGGGGGGGAACAAGAGACCCAGTACTTC

d_gene: TRBD1
j_gene: TRBJ1-6
v_gene: TRBV4-2
abundance: few
CDR3aa: CASSREGQGFSPLHF
CDR3nt: TGTGCCAGCAGCCGTGAGGGACAGGGGTTTTCACCCCTCCACTTT

d_gene: NA
j_gene: TRBJ1-5
v_gene: TRBV12-3/TRBV12-4
abundance: NA
CDR3aa: CATTPGERQPQHF
CDR3nt: TGTGCCACTACCCCAGGGGAGCGGCAGCCCCAGCATTTT